The rows below give T cell receptor beta chains drawn from one sample of a study of shared clonotypes between healthy human individuals. The protocol was immunoSEQ multiplex PCR, while the TCRdb copy is restricted to in-frame clones and leaves out a portion. The sample carries 1,100,000 or so clones, 75% to 85% recorded once. Sequences were obtained from memory CD4+ T cells from PBMCs. All receptors come from a man in his late teens or twenties in good health. Some clones in this sample may be carry-over from other donors' samples. The CDR3 runs from the conserved cysteine through the conserved F or W. Each record gives: D gene, clone size, V gene, J gene, CDR3 DNA, CDR3 protein. The D gene is left open where the match is weak. A row's size may be missing; if present it is once, few, many or a size class.

>TRBD1|NA|TRBV29-1|TRBJ2-3
TGCAGCGCGGGGACAGCAGATACGCAGTATTTT
CSAGTADTQYF
>TRBD1|NA|TRBV5-1|TRBJ1-4
TGCGCCAGCAGCGGGACAGCTAATGAAAAACTGTTTTTT
CASSGTANEKLFF
>NA|once|TRBV6-1|TRBJ1-3
TGTGCCATCAAACGAGGGGTAGCGGCTGGAAACACCATATATTTT
CAIKRGVAAGNTIYF
>NA|once|TRBV28|TRBJ1-1
TGTGCCAGCACGATCCAAGGGGTGGAGGCTTTCTTT
CASTIQGVEAFF
>TRBD1|NA|TRBV19|TRBJ1-5
TGTGCCAGTTCGGGACAGCCATATAGCAATCAGCCCCAGCATTTT
CASSGQPYSNQPQHF
>NA|few|TRBV28|TRBJ2-5
TGTGCCAGCAGACCGGGACGCGCGGCGGCACAAGAGACCCAGTACTTC
CASRPGRAAAQETQYF
>TRBD1|NA|TRBV25-1|TRBJ1-1
TGTGCCAGCACCACCCCCTGGGGGACAGGGAAAGATGAAGCTTTCTTT
CASTTPWGTGKDEAFF
>NA|NA|TRBV4-1|TRBJ1-3
TGCGCCAGCAGCCAATCCAACCGACTAAACACCATATATTTT
CASSQSNRLNTIYF
>NA|NA|TRBV28|TRBJ2-3
TGTGCCAGCAGCCGCAGGGACACAGATACGCAGTATTTT
CASSRRDTDTQYF
>NA|NA|TRBV6-6|TRBJ2-7
TGTGCCAGCAGTTACCGCCAAGAAGGTCCCTACGAGCAGTACTTC
CASSYRQEGPYEQYF
>NA|few|TRBV7-3|TRBJ1-1
TGTGCCAGCAGCTTACAGAGGAACACTGAAGCTTTCTTT
CASSLQRNTEAFF